These T cell receptor beta chains were read from a single sample in a study of T cell responses to AZD1222 COVID-19 vaccine. Profiled with immunoSEQ multiplex PCR; TCRdb holds only in-frame clones, not every one. The sample has 150,000 to 200,000 clones, roughly nine tenths seen once. The sequencing here drew on peripheral blood, taken 28 days after the second AZD1222 dose. Receptor source: an adult who received the AZD1222 COVID-19 vaccine. CDR3s include the opening cysteine and the closing phenylalanine or tryptophan. Each record gives: V gene, J gene, D gene, clone size, CDR3 DNA, CDR3 protein. A D gene is named only where the DNA matches it firmly. Clone sizes are given selectively: once, few, many, or a class where the clone is expanded.

TRBV15	TRBJ1-1	-	-	TGTGCCACCAGCAGAGATAGGATAGGAAACACTGAAGCTTTCTTT	CATSRDRIGNTEAFF
TRBV6-5	TRBJ1-1	-	once	TGTGCCAGCAGTTGGGGACGGGGTGCTGAAGCTTTCTTT	CASSWGRGAEAFF
TRBV11-2	TRBJ1-4	-	-	TGTGCCAGCAGCTCAATCAGGGGAAGGCATGAAAAACTGTTTTTT	CASSSIRGRHEKLFF
TRBV12-3/TRBV12-4	TRBJ2-7	-	once	TGTGCCAGCAGTTTATCGTTTTCGGAGCAGTACTTC	CASSLSFSEQYF
TRBV10-1	TRBJ2-3	-	-	TGCGCCAGCAGTGAGAATCAGGGCACAGATACGCAGTATTTT	CASSENQGTDTQYF
TRBV11-3	TRBJ2-1	TRBD2	-	TGTGCCAGCAGCTCTCCTAGCGGGGGCAATGAGCAGTTCTTC	CASSSPSGGNEQFF
TRBV6-5	TRBJ2-7	-	once	TGTGCCAGCAGGTTCGGCCGAGTGGGGATCTACGAGCAGTACTTC	CASRFGRVGIYEQYF
TRBV27	TRBJ2-7	TRBD2	-	TGTGCCAGCAGTTTTAGCGGGGGGGCCTGGTACGAGCAGTACTTC	CASSFSGGAWYEQYF
TRBV5-1	TRBJ2-7	TRBD1	-	TGCGCCAGCAGCACGGACAGGGGGGACCTTGGCGAGCAGTACTTC	CASSTDRGDLGEQYF
TRBV11-2	TRBJ1-2	TRBD1	-	TGTGCCAGCAGCTTAGACCCACAGGGGAGGGATAACTATGGCTACACCTTC	CASSLDPQGRDNYGYTF
TRBV10-3	TRBJ2-5	TRBD1	-	TGTGCCATCAGTGCGGGACAGCAAGAGACCCAGTACTTC	CAISAGQQETQYF
TRBV5-5	TRBJ1-3	-	-	TGTGCCAGCAGCTTGCGTGACTTGTTCTCTGGAAACACCATATATTTT	CASSLRDLFSGNTIYF
TRBV10-1	TRBJ2-7	-	few	TGCGCCAGCAGCCTCCATCGACTGGGCGAGCAGTACTTC	CASSLHRLGEQYF
TRBV7-2	TRBJ2-1	TRBD2	-	TGTGCCAGCAGCTTAATTAGCGGGGGGGCTAAGATCCATGAGCAGTTCTTC	CASSLISGGAKIHEQFF
TRBV6-5	TRBJ1-3	-	-	TGTGCCAGCAGCCAGGGGTTCGCCACCATATATTTT	CASSQGFATIYF
TRBV11-2	TRBJ2-2	TRBD1	-	TGTGCCAGCAGCTTGACAGGGGCTTACACCGGGGAGCTGTTTTTT	CASSLTGAYTGELFF
TRBV15	TRBJ1-5	-	-	TGTGCCACCAGCATTAGAAGCGGCAATCAGCCCCAGCATTTT	CATSIRSGNQPQHF
TRBV12-3/TRBV12-4	TRBJ2-7	-	-	TGTGCCAGTGCGGCAGGCAACTCCTACGAGCAGTACTTC	CASAAGNSYEQYF
TRBV4-2	TRBJ1-6	-	-	TGTGCCAGCAGCCAAGAGGGCCAGGGGAAATCTTATTCACCCCTCCACTTT	CASSQEGQGKSYSPLHF
TRBV3-1/TRBV3-2	TRBJ2-5	TRBD2	-	TGTGCCAGCAGCCAAGGCCCGCGGGGGGTCCAAGAGACCCAGTACTTC	CASSQGPRGVQETQYF
TRBV5-1	TRBJ2-7	-	-	TGCGCCAGCAGCTTCAACGGATACGAGCAGTACTTC	CASSFNGYEQYF
TRBV5-6	TRBJ2-1	TRBD2	-	TGTGCCAGCAGCCGAGTGACGGGGGGAACCTACAATGAGCAGTTCTTC	CASSRVTGGTYNEQFF
TRBV9	TRBJ2-1	TRBD2	-	TGTGCCAGCAGCGGGACTAGCGGGAATGAGCAGTTCTTC	CASSGTSGNEQFF
TRBV5-6	TRBJ1-1	-	-	TGTGCCAGCAGCTTGGAATGGGGGCTTGACACTGAAGCTTTCTTT	CASSLEWGLDTEAFF
TRBV5-6	TRBJ2-7	TRBD2	-	TGTGCCAGCAGCCAGCGGGGGGCATCCTACGAGCAGTACTTC	CASSQRGASYEQYF
TRBV6-2/TRBV6-3	TRBJ2-7	TRBD1	-	TGTGCCAGCAGTCGGGACAGTCCTGTATACGAGCAGTACTTC	CASSRDSPVYEQYF
TRBV4-1	TRBJ1-1	-	-	TGCGCCAGCAGCCAAAAAGTGGGTCAGGGAGGAACTGAAGCTTTCTTT	CASSQKVGQGGTEAFF
TRBV5-4	TRBJ2-2	-	-	TGTGCCAGCAGCAGAGAACAGATCACGAACACCGGGGAGCTGTTTTTT	CASSREQITNTGELFF
TRBV23-1	TRBJ2-1	TRBD2	-	TGCGCCAGCAGTCTCGACGGACTAGCGGGGGGGCTACTGTACAATGAGCAGTTCTTC	CASSLDGLAGGLLYNEQFF
TRBV18	TRBJ1-2	TRBD1	-	TGTGCCAGCTCACCACGGACAGGGAGGGACTATGGCTACACCTTC	CASSPRTGRDYGYTF
TRBV6-5	TRBJ2-5	-	once	TGTGCCAGCAGTTACTCGAAGGAGGGATCCCAGTACTTC	CASSYSKEGSQYF
TRBV7-9	TRBJ2-5	-	-	TGTGCCAGCAGCCCCCGGACTTTACAAGAGACCCAGTACTTC	CASSPRTLQETQYF
TRBV6-1	TRBJ1-5	-	-	TGTGCCAGCAGTGAACACAGGGAAAAGGGTCAGCCCCAGCATTTT	CASSEHREKGQPQHF
TRBV2	TRBJ1-1	-	-	TGTGCCAGCAGTGAAGGACAGTGGGAAGCTTTCTTT	CASSEGQWEAFF
TRBV7-2	TRBJ2-2	-	-	TGTGCCAGCAGCTTCGATCGTGGTGGGGAGCTGTTTTTT	CASSFDRGGELFF
TRBV9	TRBJ1-3	-	-	TGTGCCAGCAGCGTAGGAGGGGATCCTGGAAACACCATATATTTT	CASSVGGDPGNTIYF
TRBV2	TRBJ1-2	-	-	TGTGCCAGCAGTGAAATTCGGACAGCAAATGGCTACACCTTC	CASSEIRTANGYTF
TRBV19	TRBJ2-3	-	-	TGTGCCAGTAGTACAGGGTCCAACGCAGATACGCAGTATTTT	CASSTGSNADTQYF
TRBV5-5	TRBJ1-5	TRBD1	-	TGTGCCAGCAGCAAGGTGACAGGGGGGGGCAATCAGCCCCAGCATTTT	CASSKVTGGGNQPQHF
TRBV27	TRBJ1-3	-	-	TGTGCCAGCAGTCCAAAGGGGTCTAGCTCTGGAAACACCATATATTTT	CASSPKGSSSGNTIYF
TRBV14	TRBJ2-5	TRBD2	once	TGTGCCAGCAGCCTTGGACTAGCGGAATGGGGAGAGACCCAGTACTTC	CASSLGLAEWGETQYF
TRBV10-3	TRBJ2-1	TRBD2	-	TGTGCCATCAGTGTTACCGGGACTACGAATGAGCAGTTCTTC	CAISVTGTTNEQFF
TRBV29-1	TRBJ1-4	-	-	TGCAGCGTAGAGGCCCCGAGGGGAAAACTGTTTTTT	CSVEAPRGKLFF
TRBV24-1	TRBJ1-5	-	-	TGTGCCACCAGTTTGACAGACAATCAGCCCCAGCATTTT	CATSLTDNQPQHF
TRBV5-1	TRBJ1-2	-	once	TGCGCCAGCAGCTTGGGTCAGGGTGGCTATGGCTACACCTTC	CASSLGQGGYGYTF
TRBV18	TRBJ1-2	TRBD1	-	TGTGCCAGCTCAACGACAGGGGGCGCTTACTACACCTTC	CASSTTGGAYYTF
TRBV6-5	TRBJ1-6	-	-	TGTGCCAGCAGTTCACCGGGACGAGGAAATTCACCCCTCCACTTT	CASSSPGRGNSPLHF
TRBV3-1/TRBV3-2	TRBJ2-5	-	-	TGTGCCAGCAGCCAAATTTCGTTAGAGACCCAGTACTTC	CASSQISLETQYF
TRBV7-2	TRBJ2-7	-	-	TGTGCCAGCAGCTCCCTCCGAGGGGCCTACGAGCAGTACTTC	CASSSLRGAYEQYF
TRBV6-5	TRBJ1-2	-	-	TGTGCCAGCAGCCCCGGGACAAGGGCTAAGCCCACCTTC	CASSPGTRAKPTF
TRBV7-9	TRBJ2-5	TRBD2	-	TGTGCCAGCAGCTCTAGCGGGGATCTAACTAAAGAGACCCAGTACTTC	CASSSSGDLTKETQYF
TRBV6-1	TRBJ1-2	-	-	TGTGCCAGCAGTGCTTTCAAGAGCAGAGGATTACTAGATAACTATGGCTACACCTTC	CASSAFKSRGLLDNYGYTF
TRBV2	TRBJ2-7	-	-	TGTGCCAGCGCGAAGGACCCAACGTCCTACGAGCAGTACTTC	CASAKDPTSYEQYF